Sequencing of this TCR beta chain was carried out in a study of Graves' ophthalmopathy and Graves' hyperthyroidism. Investigators amplified TCR beta CDR3 regions from RNA transcripts. HTBI primers primed a first-round RT-PCR, and a second-round multiplex PCR followed. TCRdb used MiXCR to reprocess the multiplex PCR reads, holding one entry per CDR3 protein. The sample has 200,000 to 250,000 distinct CDR3 sequences, 20% to 25% seen once. CDR3 length: 11 amino acids. V was shortened by 4 bases and J by 7 bases, with 10 bases between the two germline ends. CDR1 and CDR2 from the germline V gene are SQVTM and ANQGSEA. This clonotype was counted at least ten times. Moderately to severely active ophthalmopathy under 3 months, CAS at least 3, NOSPECS at least 4. Patients were excluded if they had other autoimmune diseases or uncontrolled infections, and likewise if pregnancy or lactation applied.

This chain links TRBV29-1 with TRBJ1-2; D is ambiguous. Sequenced material: peripheral blood. The sequence came from a woman aged 45-65 years with Graves' ophthalmopathy. CDR3 loop: CSVGRLTGYTF. The CDR3 nucleotides are TGCAGCGTTGGGCGGCTGACTGGCTACACCTTC.